Below, 32 T cell receptor beta chains from the same sample are listed, as sequenced in a study of post-analysis software for immune sequencing data. Their antigens are not known. Unique molecular identifiers were carried by the TCR beta cDNA libraries. TCRdb passed the PCR reads through MiXCR, listing each CDR3 protein once. In the table there are about 260,000 distinct CDR3 sequences, 36% of which are singletons. Study-level results: Controls showed lower frequencies than patients for five TRBV segments, and TRBV5-6, TRBV5-1 and TRBV20-1 were among these.

Sample: blood. Receptors were obtained from a girl aged 5 to 17 with multiple sclerosis.

The chain recombines TRBV29-1 with TRBJ2-1; no clear D. Trimming removed 3 bases at V and 4 bases at J, with 10 bases between. CDR1 is SQVTM, CDR2 ANQGSEA, per germline. The CDR3 covers 13 residues. DNA for the CDR3: TGCAGCGTTGACTCCCGGGTATACAATGAGCAGTTCTTC. It yields the protein CSVDSRVYNEQFF.

This clonotype was counted between two and nine times. The chain employs TRBV4-2 and TRBJ1-1, with D possibly being TRBD1 (5 bases). V dropped 1 base and J dropped 7 bases, with 13 bases sitting between them. Germline assignment: CDR1 LGHNA and CDR2 YNFKEQ. The CDR3 is made up of 14 amino acids. CDR3 residues: CASSQVGPEVEAFF. The CDR3 DNA sequence: TGTGCCAGCAGCCAAGTGGGGCCCGAAGTTGAAGCTTTCTTT.

The V gene is TRBV5-1, the J gene TRBJ2-1, with 8 bases identical to TRBD2. The CDR3 consists of 15 residues. Germline V gene sequence: CDR1 SGHRS, CDR2 YFSETQ. J was trimmed by 6 bases and V by 4 bases; bases with no gene match: 9. CDR3 amino acids: CASSPGLAAINEQFF. In DNA, the CDR3 is TGCGCCAGCAGCCCAGGACTAGCAGCTATCAATGAGCAGTTCTTC.

This clonotype occurred many times. The chain employs TRBV27 and TRBJ1-2; TRBD1 is a possible D gene (6 bases). There are 14 residues in the CDR3. In germline, CDR1 is MNHEY, CDR2 SMNVEV (reference sequence). The V gene lost 6 bases and the J gene lost 4 bases, with 15 bases spanning the gap. In DNA, the CDR3 is TGTGCCAGCAGCAGGGGATCAGGGCGCTATGGCTACACCTTC. Protein: CASSRGSGRYGYTF.

This clonotype was counted at least ten times. This chain links TRBV7-2 with TRBJ2-1; no reliable D call. This CDR3 is 14 amino acids long. Trimming removed 2 bases at V and 5 bases at J, with 10 bases between. Germline V gives CDR1 SGHTA, CDR2 FQGNSA. CDR3 protein: CASSLRLTHNEQFF. DNA of the CDR3: TGTGCCAGCAGCTTACGTCTGACGCACAATGAGCAGTTCTTC.

The rearrangement uses TRBV4-2 and TRBJ2-3, with a tentative D call TRBD2 (5 bases). The CDR3 loop spans 16 amino acids. Between the trimmed V and J ends, which lost 1 base and 0 bases, there was a span of 11 bases. Germline CDR1 LGHNA, CDR2 YNFKEQ. In nucleotides, the CDR3 is TGTGCCAGCAGCCAAGTTACGGGAAAAAGCACAGATACGCAGTATTTT. Translating gives CASSQVTGKSTDTQYF.

Only a few counts were recorded for this clonotype. The chain is built from TRBV7-2 and TRBJ2-3, with D unclear. This CDR3 has 16 amino acids. Germline V lookup: CDR1 SGHTA, CDR2 FQGNSA. Deletions cut 7 bases from V and 4 bases from J, with 21 bases between. CDR3 in DNA: TGTGCCAGCATCCCAACGGTTGTCAATCGCGCAGATACGCAGTATTTT. Amino acid sequence: CASIPTVVNRADTQYF.

This clonotype was seen repeatedly, ten times or more. This chain joins TRBV4-2 and TRBJ2-3; 8 bases are a match to TRBD2. This CDR3 is built from 16 residues. Germline V gene data show CDR1 as LGHNA and CDR2 as YNFKEQ. The J segment lost 3 bases and the V segment lost 4 bases, leaving 9 bases of the junction unmatched. CDR3 loop: CASSPVAGRVTDTQYF. The CDR3 DNA reads TGTGCCAGCAGCCCGGTAGCGGGGCGGGTTACAGATACGCAGTATTTT.

The chain is built from TRBV2 and TRBJ2-2, with D unclear. Germline CDR1 reads SNHLY; CDR2 reads FYNNEI. The CDR3 loop spans 16 amino acids. The V end lost 2 bases, the J end lost 1 base, and 11 bases lay between the germline ends. As DNA, the CDR3 is TGTGCCAGCAGTGAACGGTCCCGGCTGAACACCGGGGAGCTGTTTTTT. Its translation is CASSERSRLNTGELFF. Full variable domain (remainder filled in from reference TRBV2 and TRBJ2-2): EPEVTQTPSHQVTQMGQEVILRCVPISNHLYFYWYRQILGQKVEFLVSFYNNEISEKSEIFDDQFSVERPDGSNFTLKIRSTKLEDSAMYFCASSERSRLNTGELFFGEGSRLTVL.

This clonotype came up a few times. This chain links TRBV2 with TRBJ2-3, with D possibly called TRBD1 or TRBD2 (5 bases each). The V gene's germline CDR1 is SNHLY and CDR2 FYNNEI. Trimming shortened V by 7 bases and J by 1 base, and 18 bases separated the two germline ends. The CDR3 spans 16 residues. The CDR3 DNA is TGTGCCAGCATACGGACGAGGGGCCTAGGCACAGATACGCAGTATTTT. Translation: CASIRTRGLGTDTQYF.

The chain combines TRBV7-2 with TRBJ1-2; D is ambiguous. The CDR3 is 13 amino acids. Trimming stripped 5 bases from V and 4 bases from J, with 11 bases between. Germline assignment: CDR1 SGHTA and CDR2 FQGNSA. The CDR3, as DNA: TGTGCCAGCAGCCAACATGGGAGCTATGGCTACACCTTC. Translated, it gives CASSQHGSYGYTF.

V usage is TRBV7-3 and J usage is TRBJ2-1; 13 bases agree with TRBD2. Per germline, CDR1 SGHTA and CDR2 FQGTGA. Trimming removed 2 bases from V and 9 bases from J; junction bases left unmatched: 7. The length of the CDR3 is 16 residues. Here the CDR3 reads CASSLSGTSGTAEQFF. The CDR3, as DNA: TGTGCCAGCAGCTTATCGGGGACTAGCGGGACGGCTGAGCAGTTCTTC.

This clonotype was observed a single time. The CDR3: CSVEKGAGYEQYF. The CDR3 bases are TGCAGCGTTGAGAAAGGGGCTGGCTACGAGCAGTACTTC. V usage is TRBV29-1 and J usage is TRBJ2-7; D might be TRBD1 (5 bases). CDR1 is SQVTM, CDR2 ANQGSEA, per germline. The CDR3 spans 13 residues. Trimming left V 3 bases short and J 3 bases short, with 12 bases between.

In this sample, this clonotype turned up many times. The rearrangement joins TRBV20-1 to TRBJ2-1; D is tentatively TRBD1 or TRBD2 (6 bases each). The V end lost 1 base, the J end lost 8 bases, and 36 bases lay between the germline ends. CDR1 and CDR2 (germline): DFQATT, SNEGSKA (reference sequence). The CDR3 length is 21 residues. The CDR3 sequence: CSARADRGGRELLGHIYEQFF. CDR3 nucleotides: TGCAGTGCTAGAGCCGACCGTGGGGGGCGAGAGTTGTTAGGCCATATCTATGAGCAGTTCTTC.

The rearrangement joins TRBV7-2 to TRBJ2-7, with 10 bases aligning to TRBD2. The J segment lost 5 bases and the V segment lost 3 bases, leaving 10 bases of the junction unmatched. The CDR3 consists of 16 residues. Germline V lookup: CDR1 SGHTA, CDR2 FQGNSA. DNA for the CDR3: TGTGCCAGCAGCTTGGCCGCGAGCGGGGGGGTCCACGAGCAGTACTTC. As protein: CASSLAASGGVHEQYF. Full variable domain (remainder filled in from reference TRBV7-2 and TRBJ2-7): GAGVSQSPSNKVTEKGKDVELRCDPISGHTALYWYRQSLGQGLEFLIYFQGNSAPDKSGLPSDRFSAERTGGSVSTLTIQRTQQEDSAVYLCASSLAASGGVHEQYFGPGTRLTVT.

This chain connects TRBV11-2 to TRBJ1-1; a weak D match, TRBD1 (5 bases). This CDR3 contains 14 residues. Germline V lookup: CDR1 SGHAT, CDR2 FQNNGV. V shed 4 bases and J shed 4 bases, with 13 bases lying between them. This chain's CDR3 is CASSSGGVRTEAFF. The CDR3 region has the DNA TGTGCCAGCAGCTCCGGGGGGGTACGCACTGAAGCTTTCTTT.

The J gene is TRBJ1-1, the V gene TRBV12-3 or TRBV12-4; 9 nucleotides align to TRBD1. Trimming removed 6 bases from V and 4 bases from J; junction bases left unmatched: 6. The CDR3 contains 14 residues. This CDR3 is CASSRGQGSTEAFF. CDR3 nucleotide sequence: TGTGCCAGCAGCCGCGGACAGGGGAGCACTGAAGCTTTCTTT.

A note on this clonotype: Germline is not matched at one junction end, which may reflect a read error. The chain has TRBV6-5 and TRBJ2-1; weak D call: TRBD1 (6 bases). There are 16 residues in the CDR3. Germline V gives CDR1 MNHEY, CDR2 SVGAGI. CDR3 protein: CASSYATGISCNEQFF. In DNA, the CDR3 is TGTGCCAGCAGTTACGCTACAGGGATCTCCTGCAATGAGCAGTTCTTC.

This clonotype was seen at least ten times. The chain uses TRBV5-1 and TRBJ2-5; TRBD2 might be the D (6 bases). Germline V gene sequence: CDR1 SGHRS, CDR2 YFSETQ. Deletions cut 0 bases from V and 5 bases from J, with 14 bases between. This CDR3 has 15 amino acids. DNA of the CDR3: TGCGCCAGCAGCTTGGCCCCCTCGGCGGGGGAGACCCAGTACTTC. Amino acids: CASSLAPSAGETQYF.

This clonotype was observed at least ten times. The chain joins TRBV9 to TRBJ2-1; 9 bases line up with TRBD2. Germline V CDR1 and CDR2: SGDLS, YYNGEE. This CDR3 region has 15 residues. The J segment lost 8 bases and the V segment lost 2 bases, leaving 8 bases of the junction unmatched. The CDR3 is CASSVSGGGADEQFF. For the CDR3, the DNA is TGTGCCAGCAGCGTCTCTGGCGGGGGGGCAGATGAGCAGTTCTTC.

This clonotype was found a few times. The chain uses TRBV12-3 or TRBV12-4 and TRBJ2-5, with D perhaps TRBD2 (5 bases). The CDR3 has 13 residues. Between the trimmed V and J ends, which lost 5 bases and 11 bases, there was a span of 18 bases. CDR3 region: CASSPLRAREQYF. CDR3 bases: TGTGCCAGCAGTCCCCTTCGTGCGAGGGAGCAGTACTTC.

This clonotype was detected only a few times. A much larger clone differs by one base, so this may be a read error. The chain links TRBV12-3 or TRBV12-4 to TRBJ2-4; unclear D gene. The CDR3 extends over 15 amino acids. V shed 6 bases and J shed 1 base, with 13 bases lying between them. The CDR3 bases are TGTGCCAGCAGCAGGAGAGTCCTCGCCAAAAACATTCAGTACTTC. Amino acid sequence: CASSRRVLAKNIQYF.

V and J are TRBV28 and TRBJ2-3, with a possible D match to TRBD2 (7 bases). Trimming cost V 11 bases and J 4 bases, with 19 bases left between them. This CDR3 is built from 14 residues. Germline lookup yields CDR1 MDHEN and CDR2 SYDVKM. The CDR3 spells CASEGGRGADTQYF. The CDR3 DNA sequence: TGTGCCTCGGAGGGGGGGAGGGGCGCAGATACGCAGTATTTT. The full variable domain, rest sourced from reference TRBV28 and TRBJ2-3, is DVKVTQSSRYLVKRTGEKVFLECVQDMDHENMFWYRQDPGLGLRLIYFSYDVKMKEKGDIPEGYSVSREKKERFSLILESASTNQTSMYLCASEGGRGADTQYFGPGTRLTVL.

This clonotype has at least ten counts. CDR3 loop: CATSDPGRANGYTF. The CDR3 DNA sequence: TGTGCCACCAGTGATCCGGGCAGGGCAAATGGCTACACCTTC. The chain recombines TRBV24-1 with TRBJ1-2; TRBD1 might be the D (5 bases). This CDR3 region has 14 residues. Germline V CDR1 and CDR2: KGHDR, SFDVKD. V dropped 3 bases and J dropped 6 bases, with 13 bases sitting between them.

This clonotype was observed at least ten times. V gene TRBV10-3 combines with J gene TRBJ2-3; 12 bases are a match to TRBD2. The CDR3 extends over 18 amino acids. The ends lost 2 bases at V and 3 bases at J; junction bases unmatched: 9. Germline V gene lookup returns CDR1 ENHRY and CDR2 SYGVKD. The CDR3 loop reads CAISEGPSGRARTDTQYF. Here the CDR3 DNA reads TGTGCCATCAGTGAGGGGCCTAGCGGGAGGGCCAGGACAGATACGCAGTATTTT.

The chain uses TRBV20-1 and TRBJ1-1; 10 nucleotides line up with TRBD1. CDR3 length: 16 residues. Trimming took 1 base from V and 5 from J; bases not matched to a gene: 10. Germline V gene sequence: CDR1 DFQATT, CDR2 SNEGSKA (reference sequence). CDR3 DNA sequence: TGCAGTGCTAGAGGGGGGACAGGGGAGTTGAGGACTGAAGCTTTCTTT. Protein sequence: CSARGGTGELRTEAFF.

This clonotype was observed many times. V and J are TRBV10-3 and TRBJ2-3; D uncertain. The germline V and J ends were trimmed by 1 base and 5 bases, with 10 bases remaining between them. The CDR3 covers 14 residues. The germline CDR1 and CDR2 sequences are ENHRY and SYGVKD. CDR3 sequence (DNA): TGTGCCATCAGTGAGTACAAAAAGCAAGATACGCAGTATTTT. Translated, it gives CAISEYKKQDTQYF.

Only a few counts were recorded for this clonotype. V gene TRBV20-1 combines with J gene TRBJ1-5; the D gene is possibly TRBD1 (6 bases). Trimming left V 6 bases short and J 0 bases short, with 9 bases between. This CDR3 comprises 13 residues. Germline CDR1 and CDR2: DFQATT and SNEGSKA (reference sequence). CDR3 region: CSAQGYSNQPQHF. The DNA for the CDR3 is TGCAGTGCCCAGGGGTATAGCAATCAGCCCCAGCATTTT.

Concerning this clonotype: The junction departs from germline at one end; a sequencing error may be responsible. V is TRBV14 and J is TRBJ2-2, with TRBD2 matching over 10 bases. There are 18 residues in the CDR3. Germline CDR1 and CDR2: SGHDN and FVKESK. The CDR3: CASSQDGLAGVPTGDLFF. In nucleotides, the CDR3 is TGTGCCAGCAGCCAAGATGGCCTAGCGGGAGTCCCAACCGGGGATCTGTTTTTT.

A few counts support this clonotype. The CDR3 DNA sequence: TGTGCCAGCAGCTTAATGGACAGGGTGACTGAAGCTTTCTTT. Its translation: CASSLMDRVTEAFF. This sequence joins TRBV7-9 and TRBJ1-1; TRBD1 aligns across 8 bases. Germline assignment: CDR1 SEHNR and CDR2 FQNEAQ (reference sequence). V gave up 2 bases and J gave up 5 bases; unmatched junction bases: 4. This CDR3 spans 14 amino acids.

As for this clonotype: A much larger clonotype is one base distant, so this may be a read error. V gene TRBV11-2 combines with J gene TRBJ1-6; D may be TRBD1 (6 bases). Germline CDR1 SGHAT, CDR2 FQNNGV. The CDR3 has 15 residues. CDR3 sequence: CASGAGRRGNSPPHF. The CDR3 bases are TGTGCCAGCGGGGCAGGACGGAGGGGGAATTCACCCCCCCACTTT.

This clonotype was observed a few times. The V gene is TRBV30, the J gene TRBJ2-1, with D tentatively TRBD2 (5 bases). The CDR3 sequence is 13 residues long. The germline V gene encodes CDR1 GTSNPN and CDR2 SVGIG (reference sequence). Deletions cut 8 bases from V and 5 bases from J, with 16 bases between. This CDR3 reads CARAAAEDNEQFF. The CDR3 DNA follows: TGTGCCAGAGCGGCAGCGGAAGACAATGAGCAGTTCTTC.